These 3 T cell receptor beta chains originate from one sample sequenced in a study of OX40 agonist ivuxolimab in advanced cancers. Using immunoSEQ multiplex PCR, the repertoire was profiled, and TCRdb retains in-frame clones only, with some absent. The sample shows some 67,000 clones, about four fifths of them seen only once. Specimen: CD4+ or CD8+ T cells sorted from blood, collected in a trial of the OX40 agonist ivuxolimab. The receptors shown here come from an adult with an advanced solid tumor such as melanoma, head and neck, liver or kidney cancer.

This clone is medium-sized in the sample. V and J are TRBV2 and TRBJ2-5; a possible D gene is TRBD2 (6 bases). This CDR3 has 18 amino acids. Deletions cut 2 bases from V and 1 base from J, with 20 bases between. The germline V gene encodes CDR1 SNHLY and CDR2 FYNNEI. The CDR3 is CASSERGGRDPLQETQYF. CDR3 bases: TGTGCCAGCAGTGAAAGGGGCGGGCGGGACCCGCTCCAAGAGACCCAGTACTTC.

This sequence joins TRBV6-5 and TRBJ1-2; tentatively, D is TRBD1 (5 bases). The germline V and J ends were trimmed by 0 bases and 4 bases, with 12 bases remaining between them. The CDR3 length is 15 residues. The germline V gene has CDR1 MNHEY and CDR2 SVGAGI. The CDR3 loop is CASSYSEGEGYGYTF. For the CDR3, the DNA is TGTGCCAGCAGTTACTCCGAAGGGGAGGGCTATGGCTACACCTTC.

The rearrangement joins TRBV10-2 to TRBJ1-2; D unclear. From germline, CDR1 is WSHSY and CDR2 SAAADI. V lost 2 bases and J 8 bases, leaving 6 bases between the germline ends. The CDR3 sequence is 11 residues long. The CDR3 coding sequence is TGCGCCAGCAGTGAGGGGAGCGGCTACACCTTC. Its translation: CASSEGSGYTF.